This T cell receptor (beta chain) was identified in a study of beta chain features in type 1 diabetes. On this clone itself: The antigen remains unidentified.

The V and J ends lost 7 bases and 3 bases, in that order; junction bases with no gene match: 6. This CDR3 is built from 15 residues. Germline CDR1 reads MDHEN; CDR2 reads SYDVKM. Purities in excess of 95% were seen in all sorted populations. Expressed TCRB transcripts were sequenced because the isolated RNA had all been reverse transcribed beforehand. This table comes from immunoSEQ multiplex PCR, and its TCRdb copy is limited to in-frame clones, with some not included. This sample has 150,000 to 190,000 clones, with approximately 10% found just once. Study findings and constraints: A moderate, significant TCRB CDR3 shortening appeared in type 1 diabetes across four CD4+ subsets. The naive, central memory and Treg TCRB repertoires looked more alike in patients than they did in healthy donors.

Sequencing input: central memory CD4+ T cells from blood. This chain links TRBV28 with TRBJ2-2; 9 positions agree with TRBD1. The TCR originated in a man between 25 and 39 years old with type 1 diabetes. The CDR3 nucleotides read TGTGCCAGCACCTCACAGGGGGCAGACACCGGGGAGCTGTTTTTT. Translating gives CASTSQGADTGELFF.